This note documents a single TCR beta chain sequence. As yet, its antigen is unknown. Several immunoSEQ plates received, in even portions, the genomic DNA of each subset. The method was immunoSEQ multiplex PCR; TCRdb's version includes in-frame clones alone and lacks a portion of them. Here the sample spans a few million clones, over 85% being singletons. These data belong to a study of shared clonotypes between healthy human individuals. The wider study: For every donor, three CD4 naive, three CD4 memory, two CD8 naive and one CD8 memory plates were used. Study conclusions and caveats: Roughly 5.3% of naive CD4 clonotypes were common to four donors.

Both subsets, CD45RA+ naive and CD45RA-negative memory, were split from the CD4+ cells. CDR1 SNHLY and CDR2 FYNNEI come from the germline V gene. This CDR3 is built from 13 residues. Trimming removed 7 bases at V and 8 bases at J, with 12 bases between. This sequence originates from a man between 18 and 29 years old in good health. The sample comprised naive CD4+ T cells sorted from blood. Subset defined: CD45RA+ positively selected. The gene calls are TRBV2 and TRBJ1-6; D is ambiguous. CDR3 sequence: CASTLESDSPLHF. The CDR3 DNA sequence: TGTGCCAGCACCCTTGAAAGTGATTCACCCCTCCACTTT.